The 11 T cell receptor beta chains below all came from one sample that was sequenced in a study of T cells in Graves' hyperthyroidism and ophthalmopathy. Researchers took RNA transcripts and amplified the TCR beta CDR3 regions from them. The HTBI primer set was used in a first-round RT-PCR of the TCR CDR3. TCRdb re-derived calls from the multiplex PCR reads in MiXCR, one entry per CDR3 protein. Counted here are approximately 40,000 distinct CDR3 sequences, about 47% occurring once; the ten biggest clones make up about a sixth. The sample was blood. The origin of the receptors is a man aged 40-50 years with Graves' ophthalmopathy.

The J gene is TRBJ1-2, the V gene TRBV2, with TRBD1 as a possible D gene (5 bases). This CDR3 contains 14 residues. Trimming stripped 6 bases from V and 6 bases from J, with 17 bases between. The germline V gene encodes CDR1 SNHLY and CDR2 FYNNEI. CDR3: CASRRDWAGDGYTF. In DNA form, the CDR3 reads TGTGCCAGCAGGCGGGACTGGGCTGGGGATGGCTACACCTTC. Supplemented by reference TRBV2 and TRBJ1-2, the full variable domain reads EPEVTQTPSHQVTQMGQEVILRCVPISNHLYFYWYRQILGQKVEFLVSFYNNEISEKSEIFDDQFSVERPDGSNFTLKIRSTKLEDSAMYFCASRRDWAGDGYTFGSGTRLTVV.

The gene calls are TRBV7-2 and TRBJ2-3, with 11 bases that match TRBD2. The J segment lost 0 bases and the V segment lost 0 bases, leaving 8 bases of the junction unmatched. The CDR3 has 19 amino acids. Germline assignment: CDR1 SGHTA and CDR2 FQGNSA. CDR3 amino acids: CASSLAGTSGAYSTDTQYF. DNA of the CDR3: TGTGCCAGCAGCTTAGCCGGGACTAGCGGAGCCTATAGCACAGATACGCAGTATTTT.

Details on this clonotype: Here the CDR3 omits its conserved ending phenylalanine or tryptophan, so a read error is the likely source. The DNA is left out, because the CDR3 cannot be placed on it with certainty; the CDR3 is given as TCRdb lists it. The V gene is TRBV20-1, the J gene TRBJ2-4; the table's D call of TRBD1 was not tested on the DNA. The CDR3 region is 9 residues in length, termini included. Germline CDR1 is DFQATT and CDR2 is SNEGSKA (reference sequence). The CDR3 spells CSARRTGTG.

This clonotype was counted a single time. The chain couples TRBV28 to TRBJ1-5; weak D call: TRBD1 (5 bases). The V end lost 7 bases, the J end lost 14 bases, and 21 bases lay between the germline ends. Germline V CDR1 and CDR2: MDHEN, SYDVKM. This CDR3 has 13 residues. The CDR3 loop is CASKGTSGANEHF. The CDR3 DNA reads TGTGCCAGCAAAGGGACTAGCGGGGCAAATGAGCATTTT.

The V call is TRBV9, the J call TRBJ1-5, with D uncertain. CDR3 length: 14 amino acids. Germline CDR1 is SGDLS and CDR2 is YYNGEE. V lost 0 bases and J lost 2, with 6 bases in between. The CDR3 here is CASSVGLGNQPQHF. The CDR3 DNA follows: TGTGCCAGCAGCGTAGGGTTGGGCAATCAGCCCCAGCATTTT.

A word on this clonotype: The CDR3 does not close with the conserved phenylalanine or tryptophan, likely indicating a read error. The DNA is left out, because the CDR3 cannot be placed on it with certainty; the CDR3 is given as TCRdb lists it. The rearrangement links TRBV4-2 to TRBJ1-2; the D call in the table, TRBD1, was not verified against the DNA. Per germline, CDR1 LGHNA and CDR2 YNFKEQ. The CDR3 totals 18 residues, both ends included. The CDR3 reads CASSQVVRERGAFLDSLI.

The chain joins TRBV25-1 to TRBJ2-7; 12 bases are shared with TRBD1. Germline CDR1 MGHDK, CDR2 SYGVNS. The J segment lost 2 bases and the V segment lost 2 bases, leaving 4 bases of the junction unmatched. CDR3 size: 16 residues. CDR3 in DNA: TGTGCCAGCAGTGAAGAAGGGACAGGGGGCCCCTACGAGCAGTACTTC. Amino acid sequence: CASSEEGTGGPYEQYF.

The rearrangement links TRBV7-6 to TRBJ2-7; the D is unclear. The germline V gene has CDR1 SGHVS and CDR2 FNYEAQ. The ends were cut back, 7 bases at V and 4 bases at J, with 8 bases in the middle. The CDR3 is 11 residues long. The CDR3 DNA sequence: TGTGCCAGCATGGTAGGATACGAGCAGTACTTC. Its protein is CASMVGYEQYF. The full variable domain, in which reference TRBV7-6 and TRBJ2-7 provide the parts outside the CDR3, is GAGVSQSPRYKVTKRGQDVALRCDPISGHVSLYWYRQALGQGPEFLTYFNYEAQQDKSGLPNDRFSAERPEGSISTLTIQRTEQRDSAMYRCASMVGYEQYFGPGTRLTVT.

Comment on this clonotype: The junction differs from germline at one of its ends, possibly a read error. This chain uses TRBV6-1 with TRBJ2-1; no firm D call. CDR1 is MNHNS, CDR2 SASEGT, per germline. The CDR3 extends over 11 amino acids. Here the CDR3 DNA reads TGTGCTGGTGGAGTTCACAATCAGCAGTTCTTC. Translation: CAGGVHNQQFF.

This clonotype was observed many times. The rearrangement joins TRBV3-1 to TRBJ1-1, with no clear D. CDR3 size: 13 residues. V lost 0 bases to trimming and J lost 4 bases, with 6 bases between them. Germline values: CDR1 LGHDT, CDR2 YNNKEL (reference sequence). The CDR3 region is CASSQDQGTEAFF. For the CDR3, the DNA is TGTGCCAGCAGCCAAGATCAAGGCACTGAAGCTTTCTTT.

Points on this clonotype: One end of the junction does not line up with germline, which may come from a read error. This chain joins TRBV9 and TRBJ2-2, with TRBD2 as a possible D gene (5 bases). Germline V gene lookup returns CDR1 SGDLS and CDR2 YYNGEE. This CDR3 region has 15 residues. The CDR3 is CASSVGVANTGELSW. The CDR3, as DNA: TGTGCCAGCAGCGTAGGGGTAGCGAACACCGGGGAGCTGTCTTGG.